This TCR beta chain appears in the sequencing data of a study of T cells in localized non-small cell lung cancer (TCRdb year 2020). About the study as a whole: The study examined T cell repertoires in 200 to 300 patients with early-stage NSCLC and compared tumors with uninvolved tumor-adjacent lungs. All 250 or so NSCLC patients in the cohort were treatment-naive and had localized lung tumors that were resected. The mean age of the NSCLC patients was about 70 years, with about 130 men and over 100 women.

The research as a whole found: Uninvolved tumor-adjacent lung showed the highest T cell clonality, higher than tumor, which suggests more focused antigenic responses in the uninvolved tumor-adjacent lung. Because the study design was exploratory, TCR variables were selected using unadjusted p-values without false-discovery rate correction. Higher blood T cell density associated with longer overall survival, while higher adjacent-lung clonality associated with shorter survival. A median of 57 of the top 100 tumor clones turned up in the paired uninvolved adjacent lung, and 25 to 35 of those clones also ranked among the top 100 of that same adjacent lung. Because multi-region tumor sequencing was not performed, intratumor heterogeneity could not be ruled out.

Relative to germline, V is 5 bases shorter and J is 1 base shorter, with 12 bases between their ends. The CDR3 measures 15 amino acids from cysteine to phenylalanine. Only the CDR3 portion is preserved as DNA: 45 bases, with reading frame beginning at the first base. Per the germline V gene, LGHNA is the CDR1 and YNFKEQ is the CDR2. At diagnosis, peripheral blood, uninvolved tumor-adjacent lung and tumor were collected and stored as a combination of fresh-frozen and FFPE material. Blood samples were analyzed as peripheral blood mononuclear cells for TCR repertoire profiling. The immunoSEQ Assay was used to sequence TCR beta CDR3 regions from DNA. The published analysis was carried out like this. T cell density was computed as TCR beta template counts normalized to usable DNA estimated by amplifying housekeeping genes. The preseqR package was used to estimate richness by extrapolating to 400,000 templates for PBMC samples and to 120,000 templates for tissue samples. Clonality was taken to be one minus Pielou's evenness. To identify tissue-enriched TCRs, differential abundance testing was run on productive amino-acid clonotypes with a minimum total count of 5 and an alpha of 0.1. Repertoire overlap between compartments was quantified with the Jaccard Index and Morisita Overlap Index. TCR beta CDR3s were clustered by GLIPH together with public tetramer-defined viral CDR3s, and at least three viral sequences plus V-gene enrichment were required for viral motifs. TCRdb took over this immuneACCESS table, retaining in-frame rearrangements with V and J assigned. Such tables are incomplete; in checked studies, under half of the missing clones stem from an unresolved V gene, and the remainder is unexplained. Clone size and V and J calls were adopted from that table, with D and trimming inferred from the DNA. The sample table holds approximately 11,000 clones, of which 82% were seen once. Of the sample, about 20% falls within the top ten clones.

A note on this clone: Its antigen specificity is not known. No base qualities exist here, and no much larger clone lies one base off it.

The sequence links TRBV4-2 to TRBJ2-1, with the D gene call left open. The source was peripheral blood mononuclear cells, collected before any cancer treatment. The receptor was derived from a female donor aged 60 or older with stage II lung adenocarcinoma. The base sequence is TGTGCCAGCAGCTACGATAAAGGGTCCTACAATGAGCAGTTCTTC. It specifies CASSYDKGSYNEQFF.